Listed here are 6 T cell receptor beta chains from one sample, sequenced in a study of cytotoxic CD8 clonotypes in ibrutinib-treated CLL. Here immunoSEQ multiplex PCR was the method, and the copy in TCRdb shows in-frame clones only, minus some. The sample carries some 300,000 clones, around four fifths recorded once. The starting material was PBMCs, obtained before ibrutinib treatment. These receptors all stem from a human donor with chronic lymphocytic leukemia.

The genes are TRBV11-3 and TRBJ2-1; 11 bases match TRBD2. The CDR3 covers 16 residues. The ends lost 4 bases at V and 7 bases at J; junction bases unmatched: 9. The germline CDR1 and CDR2 sequences are SGHNT and YENEEA. The CDR3 loop is CASSSALAGVGNEQFF. Here the CDR3 DNA reads TGTGCCAGCAGCTCAGCACTAGCGGGAGTAGGAAATGAGCAGTTCTTC.

The chain is built from TRBV6-5 and TRBJ2-5, with 10 bases aligning to TRBD1. J lost 6 bases, V lost 8 bases, and 6 bases had no gene match. The CDR3 is 13 residues long. Germline CDR1 MNHEY, CDR2 SVGAGI. The CDR3 protein is CASRGTGEQTQYF. CDR3 bases: TGTGCCAGCCGCGGGACAGGGGAACAGACCCAGTACTTC.

This rearrangement joins TRBV5-4 to TRBJ1-1; D not certain. The V gene's germline CDR1 is SGHNT and CDR2 YYREEE (reference sequence). Between the trimmed V and J ends, which lost 0 bases and 6 bases, there was a span of 15 bases. The CDR3 runs to 15 residues. The CDR3 loop is CASSLAVGGHPEAFF. The CDR3 DNA reads TGTGCCAGCAGCTTGGCCGTCGGTGGTCACCCTGAAGCTTTCTTT.

V is TRBV28 and J is TRBJ2-1, with 14 positions matching TRBD2. The CDR3 runs 18 residues. Germline values: CDR1 MDHEN, CDR2 SYDVKM. Trimming took 6 bases from V and 5 from J; bases not matched to a gene: 12. CDR3 region: CASSLRGLAGEGNNEQFF. The CDR3, as DNA: TGTGCCAGCAGCCTAAGGGGACTAGCGGGAGAGGGGAACAATGAGCAGTTCTTC.

V is TRBV30 and J is TRBJ2-7, with D tentatively TRBD2 (5 bases). The CDR3 totals 16 residues. The germline V gene has CDR1 GTSNPN and CDR2 SVGIG (reference sequence). Trimming removed 1 base at V and 2 bases at J, with 18 bases between. CDR3 residues: CAWSGRTSVGAYEQYF. Written as DNA, the CDR3 is TGTGCCTGGAGTGGACGGACTTCGGTTGGGGCCTACGAGCAGTACTTC.

The chain links TRBV2 to TRBJ2-7; 11 bases align to TRBD1. Looked up from germline, CDR1 is SNHLY and CDR2 is FYNNEI. The V segment lost 1 base and the J segment 2 bases; nucleotides outside the gene matches: 7. The CDR3 extends over 17 amino acids. The CDR3 DNA reads TGTGCCAGCAGTGAAGGGACAGGGGGCTTTCTAGCCTACGAGCAGTACTTC. Protein sequence: CASSEGTGGFLAYEQYF.